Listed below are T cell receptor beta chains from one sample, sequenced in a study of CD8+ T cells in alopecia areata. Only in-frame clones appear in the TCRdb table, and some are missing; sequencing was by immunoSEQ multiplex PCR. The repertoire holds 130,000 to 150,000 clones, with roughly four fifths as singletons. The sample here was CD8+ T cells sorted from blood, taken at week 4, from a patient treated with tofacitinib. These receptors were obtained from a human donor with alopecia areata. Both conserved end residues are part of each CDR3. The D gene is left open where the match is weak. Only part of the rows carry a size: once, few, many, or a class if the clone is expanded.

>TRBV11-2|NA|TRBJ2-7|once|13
CASSLGVAYEQYF
TGTGCCAGCAGCTTAGGGGTTGCGTACGAGCAGTACTTC
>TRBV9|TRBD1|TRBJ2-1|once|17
CASSDSTGDSSYNEQFF
TGTGCCAGCAGCGACTCGACAGGGGATAGCTCCTACAATGAGCAGTTCTTC
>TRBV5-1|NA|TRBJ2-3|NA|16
CASSPDPTHSTDTQYF
TGCGCCAGCAGCCCTGACCCGACTCATAGCACAGATACGCAGTATTTT
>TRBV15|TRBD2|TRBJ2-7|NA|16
CATSRVGLAGIGEQYF
TGTGCCACCAGCAGGGTTGGACTAGCGGGGATTGGCGAGCAGTACTTC
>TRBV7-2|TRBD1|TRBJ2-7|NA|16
CASSSQFGQDAYEQYF
TGTGCCAGCAGCTCTCAATTCGGACAGGACGCCTACGAGCAGTACTTC
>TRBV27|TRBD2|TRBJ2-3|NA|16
CASSLSPSGSTDTQYF
TGTGCCAGCAGTTTATCTCCTAGCGGAAGCACAGATACGCAGTATTTT
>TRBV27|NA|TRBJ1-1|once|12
CASSGPLNEAFF
TGTGCCAGCAGTGGCCCGCTGAACGAAGCTTTCTTT
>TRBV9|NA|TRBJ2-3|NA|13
CASSVLGFDTQYF
TGTGCCAGCAGCGTATTGGGGTTCGATACGCAGTATTTT
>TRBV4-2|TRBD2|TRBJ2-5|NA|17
CASSQGLAGGLQETQYF
TGTGCCAGCAGCCAAGGTTTAGCGGGGGGGCTCCAAGAGACCCAGTACTTC
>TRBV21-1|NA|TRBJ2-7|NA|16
CASSRKRTGTSGGPTF
TGTGCCAGCAGCAGAAAGCGAACCGGGACTAGCGGGGGGCCCACGTTC
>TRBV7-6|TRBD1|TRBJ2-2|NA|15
CASSAGTGRTGELFF
TGTGCCAGCAGCGCGGGGACAGGCCGCACCGGGGAGCTGTTTTTT
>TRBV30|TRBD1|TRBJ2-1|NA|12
CASTGLGNEQFF
TGTGCCTCGACAGGGCTCGGCAATGAGCAGTTCTTC
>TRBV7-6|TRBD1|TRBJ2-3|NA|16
CASSPSQDRGTDTQYF
TGTGCCAGCAGCCCCAGCCAGGACAGGGGCACAGATACGCAGTATTTT
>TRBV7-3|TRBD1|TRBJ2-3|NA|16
CASSSPGTGASETQYF
TGTGCCAGCAGCTCTCCCGGGACAGGGGCCTCAGAAACGCAGTATTTT
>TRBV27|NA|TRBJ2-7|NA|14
CATSSLGSRYEQYF
TGTGCCACCTCTTCTCTGGGGTCTCGATACGAGCAGTACTTC
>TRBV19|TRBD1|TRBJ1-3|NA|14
CASTEGGTGNTIYF
TGTGCCAGTACCGAAGGGGGCACTGGAAACACCATATATTTT
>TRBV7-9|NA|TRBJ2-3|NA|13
CASSPLGTDTQYF
TGTGCCAGCAGCCCCCTGGGCACAGATACGCAGTATTTT
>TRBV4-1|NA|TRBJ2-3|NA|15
CASSLPSASTDTQYF
TGCGCCAGCAGCCTCCCTAGCGCTAGCACAGATACGCAGTATTTT
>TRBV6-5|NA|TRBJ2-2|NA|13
CASSYVGAGELFF
TGTGCCAGCAGTTACGTAGGCGCCGGGGAGCTGTTTTTT
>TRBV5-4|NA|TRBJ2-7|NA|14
CASSLAKKGYEQYF
TGTGCCAGCAGCTTGGCGAAGAAGGGTTACGAGCAGTACTTC
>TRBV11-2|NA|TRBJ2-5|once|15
CASSLARGDGETQYF
TGTGCCAGCAGCTTAGCCCGCGGGGACGGAGAGACCCAGTACTTC
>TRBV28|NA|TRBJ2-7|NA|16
CASSLRGAAPTYEQYF
TGTGCCAGCAGTTTACGGGGGGCGGCCCCAACTTACGAGCAGTACTTC
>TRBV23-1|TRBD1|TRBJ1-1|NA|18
CASSHSYRTGGLDTEAFF
TGCGCCAGCAGTCATTCATACAGGACAGGGGGCCTGGACACTGAAGCTTTCTTT
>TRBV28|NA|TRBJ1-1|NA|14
CASSLSRLNTEAFF
TGTGCCAGCAGTTTATCCCGCCTGAACACTGAAGCTTTCTTT
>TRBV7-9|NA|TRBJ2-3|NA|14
CASSLVSHTDTQYF
TGTGCCAGCAGCTTAGTCTCACACACAGATACGCAGTATTTT
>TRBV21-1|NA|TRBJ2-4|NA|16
CASSKQGKGAKNIQYF
TGTGCCAGCAGCAAACAGGGCAAGGGAGCCAAAAACATTCAGTACTTC
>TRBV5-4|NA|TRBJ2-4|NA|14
CASSFEGSRNIQYF
TGTGCCAGCAGCTTTGAGGGCTCAAGGAACATTCAGTACTTC
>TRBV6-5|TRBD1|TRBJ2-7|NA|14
CASSSGTGSYEQYF
TGTGCCAGCAGTTCCGGGACAGGATCCTACGAGCAGTACTTC
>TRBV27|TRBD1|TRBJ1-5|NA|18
CASSPGTGGPYSNQPQHF
TGTGCCAGCAGTCCCGGGACAGGGGGCCCCTATAGCAATCAGCCCCAGCATTTT
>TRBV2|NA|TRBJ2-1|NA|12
CASTGIVYEQFF
TGTGCCAGCACGGGAATAGTCTATGAGCAGTTCTTC
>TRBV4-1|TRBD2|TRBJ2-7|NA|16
CASSQDSGGAVYEQYF
TGCGCCAGCAGCCAAGACAGCGGGGGGGCCGTCTACGAGCAGTACTTC
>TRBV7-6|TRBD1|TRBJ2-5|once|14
CASRLGQGQETQYF
TGTGCCAGCAGACTGGGACAGGGCCAAGAGACCCAGTACTTC
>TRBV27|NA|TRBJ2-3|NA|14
CASSRLGPTDTQYF
TGTGCCAGCAGTAGACTTGGACCAACAGATACGCAGTATTTT
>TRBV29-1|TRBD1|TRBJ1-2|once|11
CSVARGHGYTF
TGCAGCGTTGCCAGGGGGCACGGCTACACCTTC
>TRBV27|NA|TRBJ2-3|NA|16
CASSPIAGANTDTQYF
TGTGCCAGCAGTCCCATTGCGGGGGCGAATACAGATACGCAGTATTTT
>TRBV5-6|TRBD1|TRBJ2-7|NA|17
CASSLAGTGIGAYEQYF
TGTGCCAGCAGCTTGGCCGGGACAGGGATAGGAGCCTACGAGCAGTACTTC
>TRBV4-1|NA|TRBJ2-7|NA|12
CASSQGESEQYF
TGCGCCAGCAGCCAAGGGGAATCCGAGCAGTACTTC
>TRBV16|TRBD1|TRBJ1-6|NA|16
CASSGWGQSYNSPLHF
TGTGCCAGCAGCGGTTGGGGACAGTCCTATAATTCACCCCTCCACTTT
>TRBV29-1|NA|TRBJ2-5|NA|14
CSVDDGRAGETQYF
TGCAGCGTTGATGATGGCAGGGCGGGGGAGACCCAGTACTTC
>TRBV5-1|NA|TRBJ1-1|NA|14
CASSLVGTHTEAFF
TGCGCCAGCAGCTTGGTCGGCACTCACACTGAAGCTTTCTTT
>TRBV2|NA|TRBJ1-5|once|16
CASSETQGSLNQPQHF
TGTGCCAGCAGTGAAACGCAGGGCAGCCTCAATCAGCCCCAGCATTTT
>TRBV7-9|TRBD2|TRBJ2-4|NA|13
CATRGGASDIQYF
TGTGCCACCCGCGGGGGGGCCTCTGACATTCAGTACTTC
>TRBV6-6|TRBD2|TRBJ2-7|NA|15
CASSPSGGAGYEQYF
TGTGCCAGCAGCCCCAGCGGGGGGGCAGGGTACGAGCAGTACTTC
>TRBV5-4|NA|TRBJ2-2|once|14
CASSSIFNTGELFF
TGTGCCAGCAGCTCCATTTTTAACACCGGGGAGCTGTTTTTT
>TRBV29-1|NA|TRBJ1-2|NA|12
CSVELIRNGYTF
TGCAGCGTTGAGTTGATCCGAAATGGCTACACCTTC
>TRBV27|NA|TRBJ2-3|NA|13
CASSWGSTDTQYF
TGTGCCAGCAGTTGGGGCAGTACAGATACGCAGTATTTT
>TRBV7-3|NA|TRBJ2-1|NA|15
CASSLSASSYNEQFF
TGTGCCAGCAGCTTAAGCGCTAGCTCCTACAATGAGCAGTTCTTC
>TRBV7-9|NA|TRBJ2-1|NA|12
CASSLTINEQFF
TGTGCCAGCAGCTTAACTATTAATGAGCAGTTCTTC